The rows below give T cell receptor beta chains drawn from one sample of a study of blood T cell repertoires in COVID-19. Assay: immunoSEQ multiplex PCR; the TCRdb copy retains only in-frame clones and omits some. The table has 110,000 to 150,000 clones, 76% seen once. Sequenced input: peripheral blood. These receptors came from a man in his 60s with acute or convalescent COVID-19. Both conserved end residues are part of each CDR3. The order of the fields is D gene, V gene, J gene, clone size, CDR3 DNA, CDR3 protein. D genes are given only for firm matches. The size field is filled for only some rows; it gives once, few, many or a size class.

d_call: TRBD1; v_call: TRBV2; j_call: TRBJ1-4; clone_size: once; cdr3_nt: TGTGCCAGCACCAGGGGGCGAGGTGAAAAACTGTTTTTT; cdr3_aa: CASTRGRGEKLFF
d_call: TRBD1; v_call: TRBV30; j_call: TRBJ2-7; clone_size: .; cdr3_nt: TGTGCCTGGAGGAGCCGGGGGGACAGGGGGGGCTACGAGCAGTACTTC; cdr3_aa: CAWRSRGDRGGYEQYF
d_call: TRBD1; v_call: TRBV5-4; j_call: TRBJ2-1; clone_size: .; cdr3_nt: TGTGCCAGCAGCCTGGGGGGACAGGTCTACAATGAGCAGTTCTTC; cdr3_aa: CASSLGGQVYNEQFF
d_call: TRBD1; v_call: TRBV2; j_call: TRBJ2-7; clone_size: once; cdr3_nt: TGTGCCAGCAGTAAACAGACAGGGGGCCCCTACGAGCAGTACTTC; cdr3_aa: CASSKQTGGPYEQYF
d_call: TRBD1; v_call: TRBV27; j_call: TRBJ1-1; clone_size: once; cdr3_nt: TGTGCCAGCAGTTTATGGCAGGGGGTAGACACTGAAGCTTTCTTT; cdr3_aa: CASSLWQGVDTEAFF
d_call: TRBD2; v_call: TRBV5-4; j_call: TRBJ2-1; clone_size: .; cdr3_nt: TGTGCCAGCAGCTTGGGGCGGGGTGCGGGAGGAGTAAATGAGCAGTTCTTC; cdr3_aa: CASSLGRGAGGVNEQFF
d_call: .; v_call: TRBV29-1; j_call: TRBJ2-7; clone_size: .; cdr3_nt: TGCAGCGTTACAGCCCTGAAGGACGAGCAGTACTTC; cdr3_aa: CSVTALKDEQYF
d_call: .; v_call: TRBV19; j_call: TRBJ2-2; clone_size: .; cdr3_nt: TGTGCCAGTAGTCCTCGGGCAGGGTATTATTCGGCCGGGGAGCTGTTTTTT; cdr3_aa: CASSPRAGYYSAGELFF
d_call: .; v_call: TRBV29-1; j_call: TRBJ2-3; clone_size: .; cdr3_nt: TGCAGCGTTGATTCCCAGACAAGACAGGCTACTAGCACAGATACGCAGTATTTT; cdr3_aa: CSVDSQTRQATSTDTQYF
d_call: TRBD1; v_call: TRBV18; j_call: TRBJ2-7; clone_size: once; cdr3_nt: TGTGCCAGCTCACCAGGCAGGGGGACGGGGGAGCAGTACTTC; cdr3_aa: CASSPGRGTGEQYF
d_call: .; v_call: TRBV9; j_call: TRBJ1-4; clone_size: few; cdr3_nt: TGTGCCAGCAGCGTAGGTGGGGCAGTTATAGTTAATGAAAAACTGTTTTTT; cdr3_aa: CASSVGGAVIVNEKLFF
d_call: .; v_call: TRBV5-4; j_call: TRBJ2-5; clone_size: .; cdr3_nt: TGTGCCAGCAGCTTGGACAGCGGGTCGGAGACCCAGTACTTC; cdr3_aa: CASSLDSGSETQYF
d_call: .; v_call: TRBV10-3; j_call: TRBJ1-5; clone_size: .; cdr3_nt: TGTGCCATCAGTGAGTCGAGGAGCAATCAGCCCCAGCATTTT; cdr3_aa: CAISESRSNQPQHF
d_call: TRBD1; v_call: TRBV6-5; j_call: TRBJ1-5; clone_size: few; cdr3_nt: TGTGCCAGCAGCACAGGGGGCCGGCCCCAGCATTTT; cdr3_aa: CASSTGGRPQHF
d_call: .; v_call: TRBV6-5; j_call: TRBJ2-1; clone_size: few; cdr3_nt: TGTGCCAGCACCATAATCAGCGGGAATGAGCAGTTCTTC; cdr3_aa: CASTIISGNEQFF
d_call: .; v_call: TRBV29-1; j_call: TRBJ1-3; clone_size: .; cdr3_nt: TGCAGCGTTGGAGGGATCGGGGACTCTGGAAACACCATATATTTT; cdr3_aa: CSVGGIGDSGNTIYF
d_call: .; v_call: TRBV12-3/TRBV12-4; j_call: TRBJ2-2; clone_size: .; cdr3_nt: TGTGCCAGCAGGAGACAGGACACCGGGGAGCTGTTTTTT; cdr3_aa: CASRRQDTGELFF
d_call: .; v_call: TRBV5-6; j_call: TRBJ1-5; clone_size: .; cdr3_nt: TGTGCCAGCAGCTTGGGACAAATCGATCAGCCCCAGCATTTT; cdr3_aa: CASSLGQIDQPQHF
d_call: .; v_call: TRBV7-9; j_call: TRBJ2-5; clone_size: .; cdr3_nt: TGTGCCAGCAGCTTAGGGCCTAGCGATCAAGAGACCCAGTACTTC; cdr3_aa: CASSLGPSDQETQYF
d_call: TRBD1; v_call: TRBV6-5; j_call: TRBJ2-1; clone_size: .; cdr3_nt: TGTGCCAGCAGCCTTACAGGGGGCAATGAGCAGTTCTTC; cdr3_aa: CASSLTGGNEQFF
d_call: .; v_call: TRBV28; j_call: TRBJ2-2; clone_size: .; cdr3_nt: TGTGCCAGCAGAGGAGCCGGACATTACACCGGGGAGCTGTTTTTT; cdr3_aa: CASRGAGHYTGELFF
d_call: TRBD1; v_call: TRBV5-4; j_call: TRBJ2-7; clone_size: many; cdr3_nt: TGTGCCAGCAGCAAGAAGACAGGGGGAACCTACGAGCAGTACTTC; cdr3_aa: CASSKKTGGTYEQYF
d_call: TRBD2; v_call: TRBV5-1; j_call: TRBJ2-1; clone_size: .; cdr3_nt: TGCGCCAGCAGCTTGGGTAGCGGGCGGGGCAATGAGCAGTTCTTC; cdr3_aa: CASSLGSGRGNEQFF
d_call: TRBD1; v_call: TRBV3-1/TRBV3-2; j_call: TRBJ2-4; clone_size: .; cdr3_nt: TGTGCCAGCAGCCTGACAGGGTCAAACATTCAGTACTTC; cdr3_aa: CASSLTGSNIQYF
d_call: TRBD1; v_call: TRBV19; j_call: TRBJ2-1; clone_size: .; cdr3_nt: TGTGCCAGTACAGAGACAGGGGGGCTTGATGAGCAGTTCTTC; cdr3_aa: CASTETGGLDEQFF
d_call: .; v_call: TRBV4-1; j_call: TRBJ1-3; clone_size: .; cdr3_nt: TGCGCCAGCAGCCAAGATCCCCCAGACAGTTCAACTGGAAACACCATATATTTT; cdr3_aa: CASSQDPPDSSTGNTIYF
d_call: TRBD2; v_call: TRBV13; j_call: TRBJ2-2; clone_size: .; cdr3_nt: TGTGCCAGCAGCAAAAATCGGCCTAGCGGCTACACCGGGGAGCTGTTTTTT; cdr3_aa: CASSKNRPSGYTGELFF
d_call: TRBD2; v_call: TRBV7-9; j_call: TRBJ2-7; clone_size: .; cdr3_nt: TGTGCCAGCAGCTCTAGCGGGAGGGCCCTCTACGAGCAGTACTTC; cdr3_aa: CASSSSGRALYEQYF
d_call: TRBD1; v_call: TRBV27; j_call: TRBJ1-1; clone_size: .; cdr3_nt: TGTGCCAGCAGATGGGACAGGGGCGCCACTGAAGCTTTCTTT; cdr3_aa: CASRWDRGATEAFF
d_call: .; v_call: TRBV3-1/TRBV3-2; j_call: TRBJ1-5; clone_size: .; cdr3_nt: TGTGCCAGCAGCCAACAGGGTGATCAGCCCCAGCATTTT; cdr3_aa: CASSQQGDQPQHF
d_call: .; v_call: TRBV29-1; j_call: TRBJ2-1; clone_size: .; cdr3_nt: TGCAGCGTTGATGCAGGGTTGAAGCAGTTCTTC; cdr3_aa: CSVDAGLKQFF
d_call: .; v_call: TRBV6-5; j_call: TRBJ2-7; clone_size: .; cdr3_nt: TGTGCCAGCAGAGCGACTAGTTCCTACGAGCAGTACTTC; cdr3_aa: CASRATSSYEQYF
d_call: TRBD1; v_call: TRBV4-1; j_call: TRBJ1-2; clone_size: once; cdr3_nt: TGCGCCAGCAGCCTAAGGACAGGGGGGGACTATGGCTACACCTTC; cdr3_aa: CASSLRTGGDYGYTF
d_call: TRBD1; v_call: TRBV7-2; j_call: TRBJ2-5; clone_size: few; cdr3_nt: TGTGCCAGCAGCGCCCCAGGGGGTAGAGAGGGGACCCAGTACTTC; cdr3_aa: CASSAPGGREGTQYF
d_call: TRBD1; v_call: TRBV15; j_call: TRBJ1-5; clone_size: .; cdr3_nt: TGTGCCACCAGCTCCACAGGGGGCGGGTCCTATAGCAATCAGCCCCAGCATTTT; cdr3_aa: CATSSTGGGSYSNQPQHF
d_call: TRBD1; v_call: TRBV7-8; j_call: TRBJ2-5; clone_size: .; cdr3_nt: TGTGCCAGCAGCTCAACGACACCCTATCCAGGGGGGACCCAGTACTTC; cdr3_aa: CASSSTTPYPGGTQYF
d_call: TRBD1; v_call: TRBV6-2/TRBV6-3; j_call: TRBJ1-1; clone_size: .; cdr3_nt: TGTGCCAGCAGTACAGGGGTTAGGAGTCACACTGAAGCTTTCTTT; cdr3_aa: CASSTGVRSHTEAFF
d_call: TRBD2; v_call: TRBV20-1; j_call: TRBJ2-3; clone_size: .; cdr3_nt: TGCAGTGCCAGTAGGACTAGCGGGAGGTCCTCAGATACGCAGTATTTT; cdr3_aa: CSASRTSGRSSDTQYF
d_call: .; v_call: TRBV5-1; j_call: TRBJ2-7; clone_size: .; cdr3_nt: TGCGCCAGCAGCTTGGCGGACAGTTTTGTTTACGAGCAGTACTTC; cdr3_aa: CASSLADSFVYEQYF
d_call: TRBD2; v_call: TRBV6-2/TRBV6-3; j_call: TRBJ2-7; clone_size: .; cdr3_nt: TGTGCCAGCAGTTACAGCTCCCAACTAGCGGCGCTAAACTTT; cdr3_aa: CASSYSSQLAALNF
d_call: TRBD2; v_call: TRBV7-9; j_call: TRBJ2-2; clone_size: few; cdr3_nt: TGTGCCACCCTCACCCCAGCGGGAGATCCGAGGACCGGGGAGCTGTTTTTT; cdr3_aa: CATLTPAGDPRTGELFF
d_call: .; v_call: TRBV2; j_call: TRBJ1-6; clone_size: .; cdr3_nt: TGTGCCAGCAGTGTAAGGAGCGGGAATTCACCCCTCCACTTT; cdr3_aa: CASSVRSGNSPLHF
d_call: .; v_call: TRBV7-2; j_call: TRBJ1-6; clone_size: few; cdr3_nt: TGTGCCAGCAGCTTAGAACAGTTTAATTCACCCCTCCACTTT; cdr3_aa: CASSLEQFNSPLHF
d_call: .; v_call: TRBV28; j_call: TRBJ1-5; clone_size: few; cdr3_nt: TGTGCCAGCAGTTTAATCTCAGGGATCAGCAACCAGCCCCAGCATTTT; cdr3_aa: CASSLISGISNQPQHF
d_call: TRBD2; v_call: TRBV10-1; j_call: TRBJ2-2; clone_size: .; cdr3_nt: TGCGCCAGCAGCCCCACTAGCGACACCGGGGAGCTGTTTTTT; cdr3_aa: CASSPTSDTGELFF
d_call: .; v_call: TRBV29-1; j_call: TRBJ2-1; clone_size: .; cdr3_nt: TGCAGCGTTGAAGGGTATAAGGTGACTTACAATGAGCAGTTCTTC; cdr3_aa: CSVEGYKVTYNEQFF
d_call: TRBD1; v_call: TRBV24-1; j_call: TRBJ1-2; clone_size: .; cdr3_nt: TGTGCCACCAGTGATTTGGGGACAGGCGGGAGAGGGCCCTATGGCTACACCTTC; cdr3_aa: CATSDLGTGGRGPYGYTF
d_call: TRBD2; v_call: TRBV10-3; j_call: TRBJ2-1; clone_size: .; cdr3_nt: TGTGCCATCAGCACAGTGACTAGCGGGAGTGTCAACAATGAGCAGTTCTTC; cdr3_aa: CAISTVTSGSVNNEQFF
d_call: TRBD1; v_call: TRBV6-5; j_call: TRBJ2-3; clone_size: .; cdr3_nt: TGTGCCAGCAGAAAATGGGACAGGGGGCAGGATACGCAGTATTTT; cdr3_aa: CASRKWDRGQDTQYF
d_call: TRBD2; v_call: TRBV28; j_call: TRBJ2-1; clone_size: .; cdr3_nt: TGTGCCAGCAGCCGACTAGCGGGGGAAAATGAGCAGTTCTTC; cdr3_aa: CASSRLAGENEQFF
d_call: TRBD2; v_call: TRBV7-9; j_call: TRBJ2-7; clone_size: few; cdr3_nt: TGTGCCAGCCGGGGGGACGGTATCTTAGAGCAGTACTTC; cdr3_aa: CASRGDGILEQYF
d_call: TRBD1; v_call: TRBV4-2; j_call: TRBJ1-2; clone_size: .; cdr3_nt: TGTGCCAGCAGCCAAGGAACAGGGGGCGACCCGTATGGCTACACCTTC; cdr3_aa: CASSQGTGGDPYGYTF
d_call: .; v_call: TRBV3-1/TRBV3-2; j_call: TRBJ1-2; clone_size: few; cdr3_nt: TGTGCCAGCAGCCGGGCAGGCCTCTATGGCTACACCTTC; cdr3_aa: CASSRAGLYGYTF
d_call: TRBD2; v_call: TRBV4-1; j_call: TRBJ2-3; clone_size: .; cdr3_nt: TGCGCCAGCAGCCAAGAGTGGACTAGCGGGGGCACAGATACGCAGTATTTT; cdr3_aa: CASSQEWTSGGTDTQYF